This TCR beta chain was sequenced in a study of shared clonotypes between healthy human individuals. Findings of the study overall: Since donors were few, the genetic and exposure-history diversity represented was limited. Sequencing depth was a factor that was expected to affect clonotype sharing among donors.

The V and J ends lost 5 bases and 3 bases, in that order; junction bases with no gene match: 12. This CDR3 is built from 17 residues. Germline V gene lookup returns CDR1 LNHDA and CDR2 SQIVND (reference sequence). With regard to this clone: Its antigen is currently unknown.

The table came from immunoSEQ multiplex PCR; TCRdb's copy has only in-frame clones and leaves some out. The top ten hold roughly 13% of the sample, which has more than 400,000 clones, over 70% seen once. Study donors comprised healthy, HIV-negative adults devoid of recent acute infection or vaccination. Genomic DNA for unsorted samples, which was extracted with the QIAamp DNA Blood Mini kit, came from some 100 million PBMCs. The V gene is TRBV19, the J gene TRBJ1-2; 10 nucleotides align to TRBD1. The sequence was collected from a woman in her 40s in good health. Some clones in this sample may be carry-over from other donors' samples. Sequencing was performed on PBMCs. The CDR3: CASSPGARDRGHYGYTF. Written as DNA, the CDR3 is TGTGCCAGTAGTCCGGGTGCCCGGGACAGGGGCCACTATGGCTACACCTTC.